The text below deals with one TCR beta chain. This sample is drawn from a study of CD4 and CD8 cells across lung adenocarcinoma regions. Localized lung adenocarcinoma, a non-small cell lung cancer, affected the donors. The V end was cut by 2 bases, the J end by 5 bases, with 3 bases between. The germline CDR1 and CDR2 sequences are MNHNS and SASEGT. This CDR3 has 11 residues. Via MiXCR, TCRdb re-called the PCR reads, giving one row per CDR3 protein. The sample contains 3,300 or so distinct CDR3 sequences, around 66% of which appear only once. The sequencing sample was made of CD4+ T cells from the margin of a lung tumor. This TCR was sampled from a female donor with lung adenocarcinoma. The CD4 and CD8 labels of this study may be unreliable. The rearrangement joins TRBV6-1 to TRBJ2-5; D remains unclear. The CDR3 DNA reads as TGTGCCAGCAGTGAACTGGAGACCCAGTACTTC. Its protein product is CASSELETQYF.